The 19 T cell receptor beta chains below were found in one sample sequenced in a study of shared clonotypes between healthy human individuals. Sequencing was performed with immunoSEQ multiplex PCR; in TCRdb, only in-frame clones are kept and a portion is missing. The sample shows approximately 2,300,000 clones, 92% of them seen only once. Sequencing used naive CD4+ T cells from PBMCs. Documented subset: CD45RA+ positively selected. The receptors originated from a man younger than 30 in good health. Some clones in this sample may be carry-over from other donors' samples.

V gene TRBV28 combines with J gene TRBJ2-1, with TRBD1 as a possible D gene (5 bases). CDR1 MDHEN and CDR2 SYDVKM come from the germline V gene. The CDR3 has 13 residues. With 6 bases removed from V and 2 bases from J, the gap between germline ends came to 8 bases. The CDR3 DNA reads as TGTGCCAGCAGGGGGCAGCCCTACAATGAGCAGTTCTTC. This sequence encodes CASRGQPYNEQFF. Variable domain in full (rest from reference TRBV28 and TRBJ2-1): DVKVTQSSRYLVKRTGEKVFLECVQDMDHENMFWYRQDPGLGLRLIYFSYDVKMKEKGDIPEGYSVSREKKERFSLILESASTNQTSMYLCASRGQPYNEQFFGPGTRLTVL.

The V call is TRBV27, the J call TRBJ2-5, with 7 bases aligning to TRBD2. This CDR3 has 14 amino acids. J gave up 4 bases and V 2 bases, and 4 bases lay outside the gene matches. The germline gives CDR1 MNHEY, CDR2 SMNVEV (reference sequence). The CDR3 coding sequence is TGTGCCAGCAGTTTAAACTGGGGGGGAGAGACCCAGTACTTC. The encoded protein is CASSLNWGGETQYF.

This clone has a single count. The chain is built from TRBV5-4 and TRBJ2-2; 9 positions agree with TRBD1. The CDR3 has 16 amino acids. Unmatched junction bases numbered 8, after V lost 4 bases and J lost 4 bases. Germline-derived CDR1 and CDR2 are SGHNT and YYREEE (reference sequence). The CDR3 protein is CASSTGQGRRTGELFF. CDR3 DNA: TGTGCCAGCAGCACTGGACAGGGGCGCCGCACCGGGGAGCTGTTTTTT.

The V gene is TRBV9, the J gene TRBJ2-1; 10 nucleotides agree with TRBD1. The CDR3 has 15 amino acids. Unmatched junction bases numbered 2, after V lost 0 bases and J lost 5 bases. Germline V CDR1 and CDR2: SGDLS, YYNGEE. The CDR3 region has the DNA TGTGCCAGCAGCGTAGGCGGGACAGGGGACAATGAGCAGTTCTTC. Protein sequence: CASSVGGTGDNEQFF.

Here the CDR3 DNA reads TGTGCCTGGAGGGGGGCAGCTCATTACGAGCAGTACTTC. Protein: CAWRGAAHYEQYF. The J gene is TRBJ2-7, the V gene TRBV30; D may be TRBD1 (6 bases). This CDR3 is 13 amino acids long. Between the trimmed V and J ends, which lost 3 bases and 4 bases, there was a span of 13 bases. Germline CDR1 reads GTSNPN; CDR2 reads SVGIG (reference sequence).

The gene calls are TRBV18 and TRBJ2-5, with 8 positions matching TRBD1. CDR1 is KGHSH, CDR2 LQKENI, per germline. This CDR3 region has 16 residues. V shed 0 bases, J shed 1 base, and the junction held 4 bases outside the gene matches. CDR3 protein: CASSPPQTGAQETQYF. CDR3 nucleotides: TGTGCCAGCTCACCACCGCAGACAGGGGCCCAAGAGACCCAGTACTTC.

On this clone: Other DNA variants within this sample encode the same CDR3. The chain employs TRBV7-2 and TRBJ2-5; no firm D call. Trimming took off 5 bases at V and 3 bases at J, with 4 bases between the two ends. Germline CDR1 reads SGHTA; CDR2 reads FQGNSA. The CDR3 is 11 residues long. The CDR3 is CASSPKETQYF. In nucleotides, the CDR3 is TGTGCCAGCAGCCCCAAAGAGACCCAGTACTTC.

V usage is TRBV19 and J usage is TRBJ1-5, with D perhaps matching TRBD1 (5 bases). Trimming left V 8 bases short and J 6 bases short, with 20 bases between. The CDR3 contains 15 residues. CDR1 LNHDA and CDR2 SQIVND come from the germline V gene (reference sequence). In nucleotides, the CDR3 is TGTGCCAGTTCTACCATCGAGGGAAGGGGTCAGCCCCAGCATTTT. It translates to CASSTIEGRGQPQHF.

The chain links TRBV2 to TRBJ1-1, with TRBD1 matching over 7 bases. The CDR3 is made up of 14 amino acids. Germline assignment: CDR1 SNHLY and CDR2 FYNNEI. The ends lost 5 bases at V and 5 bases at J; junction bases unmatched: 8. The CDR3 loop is CASSTQGVGTEAFF. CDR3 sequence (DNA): TGTGCCAGCAGTACTCAGGGGGTAGGTACTGAAGCTTTCTTT.

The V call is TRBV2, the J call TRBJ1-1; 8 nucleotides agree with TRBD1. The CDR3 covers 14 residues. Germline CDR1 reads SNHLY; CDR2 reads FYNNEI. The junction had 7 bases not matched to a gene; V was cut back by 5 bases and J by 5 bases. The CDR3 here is CASSTVNRGTEAFF. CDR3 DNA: TGTGCCAGCAGTACCGTAAACAGGGGGACTGAAGCTTTCTTT.

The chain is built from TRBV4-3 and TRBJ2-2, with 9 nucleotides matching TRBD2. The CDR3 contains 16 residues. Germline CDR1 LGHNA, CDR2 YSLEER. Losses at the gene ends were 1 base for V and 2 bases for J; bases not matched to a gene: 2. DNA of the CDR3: TGCGCCAGCAGCCAAGGTAGCGGGAGTAACACCGGGGAGCTGTTTTTT. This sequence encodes CASSQGSGSNTGELFF.

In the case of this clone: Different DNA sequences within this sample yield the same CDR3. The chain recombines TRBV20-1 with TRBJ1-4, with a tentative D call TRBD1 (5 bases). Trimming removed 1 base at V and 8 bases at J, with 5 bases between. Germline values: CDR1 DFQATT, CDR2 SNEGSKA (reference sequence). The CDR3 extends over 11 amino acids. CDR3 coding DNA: TGCAGTGCTAGAGGGGGGGAAAAACTGTTTTTT. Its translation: CSARGGEKLFF.

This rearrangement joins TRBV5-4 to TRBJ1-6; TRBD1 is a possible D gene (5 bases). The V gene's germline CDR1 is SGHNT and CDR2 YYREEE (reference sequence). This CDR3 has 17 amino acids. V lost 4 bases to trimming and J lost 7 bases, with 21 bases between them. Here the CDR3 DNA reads TGTGCCAGCAGCAAGGGTGGGCAATCGGGGCGGAATTCACCCCTCCACTTT. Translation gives CASSKGGQSGRNSPLHF.

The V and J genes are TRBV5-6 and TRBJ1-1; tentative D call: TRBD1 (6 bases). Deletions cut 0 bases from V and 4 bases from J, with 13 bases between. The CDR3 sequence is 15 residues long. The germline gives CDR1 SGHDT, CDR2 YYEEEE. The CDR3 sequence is CASSLAEARGTEAFF. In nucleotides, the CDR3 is TGTGCCAGCAGCTTGGCCGAGGCCAGGGGCACTGAAGCTTTCTTT.

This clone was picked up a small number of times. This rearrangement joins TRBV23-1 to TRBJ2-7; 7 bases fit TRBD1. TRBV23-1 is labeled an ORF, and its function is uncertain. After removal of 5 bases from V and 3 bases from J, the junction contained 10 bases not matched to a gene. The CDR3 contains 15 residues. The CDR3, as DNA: TGCGCCAGCAGTGCATCCGGGACAGTTGACTACGAGCAGTACTTC. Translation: CASSASGTVDYEQYF.

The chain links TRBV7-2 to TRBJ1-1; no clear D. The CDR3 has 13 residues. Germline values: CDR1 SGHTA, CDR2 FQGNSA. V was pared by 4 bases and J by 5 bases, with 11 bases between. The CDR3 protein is CASSSLWQTEAFF. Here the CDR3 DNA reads TGTGCCAGCAGCTCATTATGGCAGACTGAAGCTTTCTTT.

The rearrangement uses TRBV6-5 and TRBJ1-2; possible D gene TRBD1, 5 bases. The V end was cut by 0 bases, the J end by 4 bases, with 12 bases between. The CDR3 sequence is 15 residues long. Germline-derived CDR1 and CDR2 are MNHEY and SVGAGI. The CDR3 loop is CASSYSTERVYGYTF. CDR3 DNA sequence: TGTGCCAGCAGTTACTCGACAGAGAGAGTCTATGGCTACACCTTC.

CDR3 amino acids: CASSLEFRGTNEKLFF. The CDR3 DNA reads as TGCGCCAGCAGCTTGGAGTTTAGGGGAACTAATGAAAAACTGTTTTTT. The chain carries TRBV5-1 and TRBJ1-4, with D possibly being TRBD1 (5 bases). The germline gives CDR1 SGHRS, CDR2 YFSETQ. The ends were cut back, 0 bases at V and 1 base at J, with 10 bases in the middle. This CDR3 has 16 residues.

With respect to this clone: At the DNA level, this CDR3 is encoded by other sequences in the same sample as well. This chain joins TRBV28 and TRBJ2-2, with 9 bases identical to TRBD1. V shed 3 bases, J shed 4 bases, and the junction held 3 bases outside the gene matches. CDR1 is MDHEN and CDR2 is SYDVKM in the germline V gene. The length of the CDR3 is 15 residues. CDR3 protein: CASSFPGQGTGELFF. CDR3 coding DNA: TGTGCCAGCAGTTTTCCGGGACAGGGCACCGGGGAGCTGTTTTTT.